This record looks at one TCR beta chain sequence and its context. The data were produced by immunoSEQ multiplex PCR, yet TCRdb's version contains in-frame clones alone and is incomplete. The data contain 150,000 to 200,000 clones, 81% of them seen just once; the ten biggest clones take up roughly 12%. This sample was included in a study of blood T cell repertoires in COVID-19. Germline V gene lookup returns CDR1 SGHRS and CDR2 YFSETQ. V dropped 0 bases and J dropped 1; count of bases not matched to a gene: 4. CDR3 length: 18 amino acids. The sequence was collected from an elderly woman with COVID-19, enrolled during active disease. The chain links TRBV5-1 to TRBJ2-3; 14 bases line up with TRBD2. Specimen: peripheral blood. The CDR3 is CASSLGGTSGRGTDTQYF. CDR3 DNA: TGCGCCAGCAGCTTGGGGGGGACTAGCGGGAGAGGCACAGATACGCAGTATTTT.